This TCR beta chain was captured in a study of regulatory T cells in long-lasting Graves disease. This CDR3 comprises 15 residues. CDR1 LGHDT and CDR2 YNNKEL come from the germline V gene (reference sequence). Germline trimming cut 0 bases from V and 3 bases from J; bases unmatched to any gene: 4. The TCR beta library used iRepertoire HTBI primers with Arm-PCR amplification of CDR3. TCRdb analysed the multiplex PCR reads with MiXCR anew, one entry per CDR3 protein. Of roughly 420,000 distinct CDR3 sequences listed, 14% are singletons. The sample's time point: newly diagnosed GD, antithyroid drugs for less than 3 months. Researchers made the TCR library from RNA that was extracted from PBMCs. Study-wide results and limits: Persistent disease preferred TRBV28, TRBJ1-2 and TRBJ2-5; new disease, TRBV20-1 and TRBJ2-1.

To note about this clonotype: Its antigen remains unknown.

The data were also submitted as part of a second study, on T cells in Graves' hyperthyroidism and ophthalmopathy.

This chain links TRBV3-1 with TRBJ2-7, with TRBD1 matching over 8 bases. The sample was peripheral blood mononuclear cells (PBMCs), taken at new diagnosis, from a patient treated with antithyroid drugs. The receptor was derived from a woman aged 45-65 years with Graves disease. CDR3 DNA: TGTGCCAGCAGCCAAGAGGGGACAGGCCACTACGAGCAGTACTTC. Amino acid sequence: CASSQEGTGHYEQYF.